Shown below are 4 T cell receptor beta chains from a single sample sequenced in a study of neoadjuvant anti-PD-1 for oral cavity cancer. Time point noted: after neoadjuvant nivolumab, at surgical resection. Clones were sequenced by immunoSEQ multiplex PCR, and TCRdb holds only the in-frame ones, with some missing. The sample lists tens of thousands of clones, 80% to 90% occurring once. This sample comprised PBMCs, obtained after nivolumab (anti-PD-1) treatment. The origin of the receptors is a person between 40 and 80 years old with oral cavity squamous cell carcinoma.

The V call is TRBV5-1, the J call TRBJ2-1, with 11 nucleotides matching TRBD1. Germline trimming cut 1 base from V and 1 base from J; bases unmatched to any gene: 4. Germline V gene lookup returns CDR1 SGHRS and CDR2 YFSETQ. The CDR3 runs to 17 residues. The DNA for the CDR3 is TGCGCCAGCAGCTTGAGGGACAGGGGGTTTTCCTACAATGAGCAGTTCTTC. Its protein product is CASSLRDRGFSYNEQFF.

The genes are TRBV5-8 and TRBJ2-3; no reliable D call. Germline CDR1 is SGHTS and CDR2 is YDEGEE. With 4 bases removed from V and 3 bases from J, the gap between germline ends came to 6 bases. The CDR3 has 12 residues. CDR3 in DNA: TGTGCCAGCAGCACGTGGACAGATACGCAGTATTTT. It is translated as CASSTWTDTQYF.

This clone was detected once. The rearrangement joins TRBV30 to TRBJ2-7, with D hard to call. Trimming removed 5 bases at V and 0 bases at J, with 11 bases between. The CDR3 runs 13 residues. CDR1 and CDR2 from the germline V gene are GTSNPN and SVGIG (reference sequence). CDR3 protein: CAWDDIRSYEQYF. In nucleotides, the CDR3 is TGTGCCTGGGATGACATTCGCTCCTACGAGCAGTACTTC. Looking up the rest from reference TRBV30 and TRBJ2-7 gives the full variable domain: SQTIHQWPATLVQPVGSPLSLECTVEGTSNPNLYWYRQAAGRGLQLLFYSVGIGQISSEVPQNLSASRPQDRQFILSSKKLLLSDSGFYLCAWDDIRSYEQYFGPGTRLTVT.

This chain joins TRBV27 and TRBJ1-2; 8 positions match TRBD1. Unmatched junction bases numbered 6, after V lost 2 bases and J lost 4 bases. This CDR3 region has 15 residues. From germline, CDR1 is MNHEY and CDR2 SMNVEV (reference sequence). Here the CDR3 reads CASSLLGTGTYGYTF. The CDR3 DNA is TGTGCCAGCAGTTTACTTGGGACAGGAACCTATGGCTACACCTTC.